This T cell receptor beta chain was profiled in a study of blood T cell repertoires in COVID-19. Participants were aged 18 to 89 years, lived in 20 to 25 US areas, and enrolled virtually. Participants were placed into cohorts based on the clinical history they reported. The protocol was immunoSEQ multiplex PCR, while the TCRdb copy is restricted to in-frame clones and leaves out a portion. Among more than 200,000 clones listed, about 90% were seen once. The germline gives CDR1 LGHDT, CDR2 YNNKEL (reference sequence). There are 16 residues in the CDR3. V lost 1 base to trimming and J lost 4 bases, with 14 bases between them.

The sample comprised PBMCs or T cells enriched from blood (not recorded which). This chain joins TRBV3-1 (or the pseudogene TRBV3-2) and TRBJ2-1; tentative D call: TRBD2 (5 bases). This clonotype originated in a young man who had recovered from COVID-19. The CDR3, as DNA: TGTGCCAGCAGCCAAGCAGGTCGGCTAGCTTACAATGAGCAGTTCTTC. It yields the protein CASSQAGRLAYNEQFF.